This T cell receptor (beta chain) was sequenced for a study of shared clonotypes between healthy human individuals. The CDR3 covers 14 residues. With V trimmed by 0 bases and J by 4 bases, 5 bases remained unmatched. The germline V gene encodes CDR1 GTSNPN and CDR2 SVGIG (reference sequence). Deep-level running was used for the assay. Genomic DNA (from each subset) was split evenly across several immunoSEQ plates. Clones were sequenced by immunoSEQ multiplex PCR, and TCRdb holds only the in-frame ones, with some missing. This sample yields 2,500,000 or so clones, of which about nine tenths are seen a single time; 0.3% to 0.4% belongs to the top ten.

The receptor was isolated from a man between 18 and 35 years old in good health. Some clones in this sample may be carry-over from other donors' samples. The rearrangement links TRBV30 to TRBJ2-7; TRBD1 aligns across 8 bases. Sequenced sample: naive CD4+ T cells from PBMCs. As to subset: CD45RA+ positively selected. DNA for the CDR3: TGTGCCTGGAGTGTACTTCACAGGGGGTACGAGCAGTACTTC. It translates to CAWSVLHRGYEQYF.